This T cell receptor (beta chain) comes out of a study of persistence of HIV-infected CD4 T cells. In the study overall: Donors had been on suppressive ART for a median of roughly eight years.

The libraries were made with immunoSEQ version 4 in survey mode. TCRdb keeps only in-frame clones here, not all; method: immunoSEQ multiplex PCR. The profile shows tens of thousands of clones, about 87% of them singletons. Study conclusions and caveats: The rare CMV-responding cells with HIV-1 proviruses were not separately TCR-sequenced. Antigen-responding cells were enriched for degenerate expanded CDR3beta sequences.

This nonspecific control used anti-CD3/anti-CD28 bead stimulation of CD4+ T cells. Responding CD4+ T cells were sorted by upregulation of both CD40 ligand and CD69. Anti-CD28/CD49d costimulation, CD40-blocking antibody and enfuvirtide were given to CD8-depleted PBMCs for 15 to 20 hours. This clone was picked up a small number of times. Its specificity is not known. The germline gives CDR1 SGHRS, CDR2 YFSETQ. Trimming pared 0 bases from V and 3 bases from J, leaving 4 bases between. The CDR3 spans 13 residues. This specimen consisted of CD4+ T cells sorted from PBMCs after roughly 18-hour stimulation, obtained from a patient who received antiretroviral therapy. J is TRBJ1-5 and V is TRBV5-1; D not certain. The clonotype comes from an adult woman with HIV who was CMV-seropositive. The CDR3 loop is CASSLEVNQPQHF. The CDR3 nucleotides are TGCGCCAGCAGCTTGGAGGTCAATCAGCCCCAGCATTTT.